This record looks at one T cell receptor beta chain sequence and its context. Its antigen has not been determined. No per-base quality is available; no much larger clone lies one base away. The library relied on multiplex PCR. TCRdb records Illumina HiSeq 2500 as the sequencer. Following protocols modified from ARM-PCR, the researchers constructed TCRbeta libraries through three rounds of nested PCR with primers (Table S4). PCR products of 200-500 bp were gel-excised and purified with the QIAquick gel extraction kit before sequencing. Regarding the original processing steps: Reads were cleaned using Trimmomatic, were merged into complete CDR3 sequences using FLASH, and were assigned to V(D)J germline segments using MiTCR. Clonal diversity was computed as the inverse Simpson's index with VDJtools. In-frame sequences lacking a premature stop codon were counted as productive reads. TCRdb itself trimmed the public reads at Q25 with fastp, ran MiXCR and retained productive beta chains. Here each entry gathers all rows of one CDR3 protein and keeps the most common genes and DNA. Here the V and J calls rest on TCRdb's processing, not on the authors' analysis. Here the sample has 60,000 to 85,000 distinct CDR3 sequences; 75% to 90% occur a single time. The ten largest clones represent about an eighth of the sample.

RNA was extracted from bulk unsorted tissue and checked for quality with a NanoDrop ND-1000 and an Agilent 2100. All donors had newly diagnosed lung cancer, had not received prior chemotherapy, and were admitted for thoracic surgery in China between August and November 2014. Anyone who had undergone radiotherapy or chemotherapy before, or who had another cancer at the same time, was left out of the study. Surgical tissue pieces of about 1-2 cm3 were preserved in RNAlater solution and stored at -80 °C until use. CDR1 SQVTM and CDR2 ANQGSEA were looked up in the germline V gene. The CDR3 sequence holds 17 residues, the cysteine and phenylalanine included. Only the CDR3 DNA is retained, 51 bases long and in frame from the first base. Trimming takes 0 bases off V and 7 bases off J; junction bases not matched to a gene: 17. This entry is derived from a study of tumor and adjacent non-tumor tissue in lung cancer (dated by TCRdb to the late 2010s). Study-level background: Of the cohort, roughly 12 patients had adenocarcinoma, 2 had squamous cell carcinoma and 1 had small cell lung cancer. The study compared bulk TCRbeta repertoires from lung tumor tissue and matched distant non-tumor lung tissue of some 16 lung cancer patients. TCRbeta CDR3 sequencing was performed on under 35 paired specimens, with one tumor sample and one normal lung sample collected per patient. Sequencing generated a total of more than 95 million productive TCRbeta reads, averaging around 4.2 million reads per sample. The approximately 15 patients were aged roughly 30 to 80 years, included around ten men and 5 women, and had TNM stage I to III disease.

Beyond this particular receptor, the publication reports: Because peripheral blood was not sequenced, the blood TCRbeta repertoires of the lung cancer patients in the study went unexamined. Only around 15 patients were included in the cohort, and the need for larger samples and more detailed clinical data was noted by the authors. Neither the sequencing platform nor unique molecular identifiers are named or mentioned anywhere in the methods. Tumor tissue showed significantly greater TCR diversity (inverse Simpson) than normal lung tissue (roughly 390 vs 170, P = 0.0075, Mann-Whitney U test). TCR diversity was significantly higher in younger patients, and higher tumor TCR diversity was associated with shorter overall and disease-free survival. The top 100 clones accounted for a significantly larger cumulative portion of the repertoire in normal lung than in tumor tissue.

The chain couples TRBV29-1 to TRBJ1-2, with TRBD1 matching 7 junction bases. The TCR was taken from a woman aged 45-65 years with non-small cell lung cancer. Sequenced: lung tumor tissue. The encoded CDR3 is CSVEDLTGGQGVGGYTF. The nucleotides read TGCAGCGTTGAAGATCTTACTGGGGGTCAGGGGGTCGGTGGCTACACCTTC.